Reported below is one TCR beta chain. What it binds is unknown. The entry originates in a study of cytomegalovirus exposure and HLA in healthy donors. In the study overall: Researchers found that about 82% of 350 to 500 genotyped donors fell within the Caucasian-associated ancestry cluster. Notes on the study in general: A further, later analysis showed that HLA-associated TCR beta chains (compared with equally common others) were more clonally expanded. Cytomegalovirus status was reportedly diagnosed by the classifier with high specificity and sensitivity.

The CDR3 loop spans 13 amino acids. CDR1 and CDR2 from the germline V gene are SGHRS and YFSETQ. Unmatched junction bases numbered 5, after V lost 7 bases and J lost 6 bases. 60 Vbeta and 13 Jbeta primers were used in PCR. Produced via immunoSEQ multiplex PCR; TCRdb's table is partial and in-frame only. The sample holds roughly 40,000 clones, 81% seen once. V and J are TRBV5-1 and TRBJ1-1, with 11 bases identical to TRBD1. This clonotype originated in a woman aged 40 to 50 in good health and CMV-seronegative. The sample comprised PBMCs. Written as DNA, the CDR3 is TGCGCCAGCTCCGGACAGGGGGCAGCTGAAGCTTTCTTT. This gives the protein CASSGQGAAEAFF.